This T cell receptor (beta chain) was found in a study of cytomegalovirus exposure and HLA in healthy donors. For the study at large: In a previous analysis, 100 million to 140 million unique TCR beta sequences were found from 150 million to 200 million T cells.

The PCR made use of 60 Vbeta and 13 Jbeta primers. Produced via immunoSEQ multiplex PCR; TCRdb's table is partial and in-frame only. Of some 190,000 clones detected, about four fifths appear once; the ten largest clones hold around 0.99%. Source material: PBMCs. The TCR originated in a woman in her thirties or forties in good health and CMV-seronegative.

CDR3 region: CASSLAPTDNYGYTF. The CDR3 nucleotides are TGTGCCAGCAGTCTAGCCCCTACAGACAACTATGGCTACACCTTC. The gene calls are TRBV2 and TRBJ1-2; D gene ambiguous. V shed 5 bases and J shed 2 bases, with 15 bases lying between them. The germline V gene encodes CDR1 SNHLY and CDR2 FYNNEI. This CDR3 is 15 amino acids long.